This T cell receptor beta chain emerged from a study of blood T cells in healthy people across ages. Primed by a sample-barcoded 5' primer and a J-beta primer mix, a second PCR proceeded for 7 to 11 cycles. Carrying 12 random nucleotides, a template-switch adaptor labeled each individual cDNA molecule. Any given sample supplied a minimum of 3 million CDR3-containing paired-end reads. TCRdb ran MiXCR on the 5' RACE reads and lists one entry per CDR3 protein. Here the sample spans about 830,000 distinct CDR3 sequences, roughly 50% being singletons. Whenever a sample was processed, at least 6 million PBMCs were isolated. Germline CDR1 LGHNA, CDR2 YSLEER. The V segment lost 0 bases and the J segment 5 bases; nucleotides outside the gene matches: 6. The CDR3 is 16 amino acids. A few counts support this clonotype.

The chain recombines TRBV4-3 with TRBJ2-2, with 7 positions matching TRBD1. Sequenced: blood. The clonotype was recovered from a man aged 25-40 years in good health. The CDR3 is CASSQDSGGRTGELFF. The CDR3 DNA reads TGCGCCAGCAGCCAAGATTCAGGGGGAAGGACCGGGGAGCTGTTTTTT.